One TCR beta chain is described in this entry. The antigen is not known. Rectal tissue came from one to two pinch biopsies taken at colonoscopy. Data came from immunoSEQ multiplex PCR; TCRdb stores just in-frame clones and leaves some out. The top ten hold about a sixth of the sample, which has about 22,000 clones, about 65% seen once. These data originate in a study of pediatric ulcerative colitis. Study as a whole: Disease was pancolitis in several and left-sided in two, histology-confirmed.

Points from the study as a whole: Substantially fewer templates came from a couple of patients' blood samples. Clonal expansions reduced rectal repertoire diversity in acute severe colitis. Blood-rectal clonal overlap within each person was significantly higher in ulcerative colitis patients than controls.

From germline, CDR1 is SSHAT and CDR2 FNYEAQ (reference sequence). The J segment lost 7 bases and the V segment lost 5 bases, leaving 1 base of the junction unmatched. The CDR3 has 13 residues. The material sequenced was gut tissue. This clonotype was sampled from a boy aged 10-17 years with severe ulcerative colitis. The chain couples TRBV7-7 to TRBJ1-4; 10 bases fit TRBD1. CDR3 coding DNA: TGTGCCAGCAGCCGGGACAGGGGTGAAAAACTGTTTTTT. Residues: CASSRDRGEKLFF.